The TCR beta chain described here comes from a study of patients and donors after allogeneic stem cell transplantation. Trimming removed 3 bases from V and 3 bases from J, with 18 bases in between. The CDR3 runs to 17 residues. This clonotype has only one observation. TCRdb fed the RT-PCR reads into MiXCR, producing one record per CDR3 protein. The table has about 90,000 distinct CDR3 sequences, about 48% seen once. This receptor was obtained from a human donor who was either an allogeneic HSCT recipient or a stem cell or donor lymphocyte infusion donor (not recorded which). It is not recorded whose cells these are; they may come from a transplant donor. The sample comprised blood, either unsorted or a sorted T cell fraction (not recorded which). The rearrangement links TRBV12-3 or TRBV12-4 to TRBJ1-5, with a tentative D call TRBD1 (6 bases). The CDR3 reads CASSFSASGAINQPQHF. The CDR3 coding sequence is TGTGCCAGCAGTTTTTCGGCCTCGGGGGCGATCAATCAGCCCCAGCATTTT.